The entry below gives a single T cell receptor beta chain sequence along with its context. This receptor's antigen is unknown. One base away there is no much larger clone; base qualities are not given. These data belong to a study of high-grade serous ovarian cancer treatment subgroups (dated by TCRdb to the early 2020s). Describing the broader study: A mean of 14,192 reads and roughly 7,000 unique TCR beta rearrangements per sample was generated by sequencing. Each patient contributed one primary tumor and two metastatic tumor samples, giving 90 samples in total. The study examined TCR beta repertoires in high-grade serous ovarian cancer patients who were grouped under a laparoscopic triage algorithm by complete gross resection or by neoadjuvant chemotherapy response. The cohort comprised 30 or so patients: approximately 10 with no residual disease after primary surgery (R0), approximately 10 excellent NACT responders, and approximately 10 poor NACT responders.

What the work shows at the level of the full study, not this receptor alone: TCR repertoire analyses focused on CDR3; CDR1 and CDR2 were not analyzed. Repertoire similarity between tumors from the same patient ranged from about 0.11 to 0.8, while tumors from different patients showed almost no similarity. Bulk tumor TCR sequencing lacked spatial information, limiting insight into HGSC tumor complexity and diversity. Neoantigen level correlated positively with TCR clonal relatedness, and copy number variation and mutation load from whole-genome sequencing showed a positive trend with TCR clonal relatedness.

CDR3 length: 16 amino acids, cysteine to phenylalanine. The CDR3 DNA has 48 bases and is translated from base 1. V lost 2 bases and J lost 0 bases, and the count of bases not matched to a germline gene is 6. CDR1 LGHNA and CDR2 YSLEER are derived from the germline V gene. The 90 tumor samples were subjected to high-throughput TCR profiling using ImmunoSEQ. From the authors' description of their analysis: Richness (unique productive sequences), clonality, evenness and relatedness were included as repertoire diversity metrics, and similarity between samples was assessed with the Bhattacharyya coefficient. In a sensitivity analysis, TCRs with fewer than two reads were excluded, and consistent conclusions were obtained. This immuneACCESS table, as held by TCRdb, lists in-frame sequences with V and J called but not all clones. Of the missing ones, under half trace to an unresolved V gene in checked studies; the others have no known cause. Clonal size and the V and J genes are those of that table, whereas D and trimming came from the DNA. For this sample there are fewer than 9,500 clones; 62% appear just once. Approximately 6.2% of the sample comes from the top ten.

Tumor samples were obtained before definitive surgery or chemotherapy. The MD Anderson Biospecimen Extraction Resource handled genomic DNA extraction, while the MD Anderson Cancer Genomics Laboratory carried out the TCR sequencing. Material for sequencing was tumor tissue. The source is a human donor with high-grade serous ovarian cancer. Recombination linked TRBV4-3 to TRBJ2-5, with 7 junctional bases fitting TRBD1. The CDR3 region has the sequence CASSQTGQDDQETQYF. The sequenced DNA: TGCGCCAGCAGCCAAACCGGACAGGACGACCAAGAGACCCAGTACTTC.